Listed below are T cell receptor beta chains from one sample, sequenced in a study of T-cell memory formation after mild COVID-19. TCRdb fed the 5' RACE reads into MiXCR, producing one record per CDR3 protein. The sample comprises around 35,000 distinct CDR3 sequences, 7% to 8% of which are singletons, and about 32% rests with the top ten. Sequenced: PBMCs or a T cell subset sorted from them (not recorded which). These receptors all stem from a man younger than 35 who had mild COVID-19 (a few samples of this study predate the infection). Cell type and time point are not known. CDR3s include the opening cysteine and the closing phenylalanine or tryptophan. The D gene is left open where the match is weak. Size is omitted from some rows. Given values are once, few, many or a class for expanded clones.

>many|TRBJ2-5|.|TRBV5-4
TGTGCCAGCAGGTCGTGGTCACAAGAGACCCAGTACTTC
CASRSWSQETQYF
>few|TRBJ1-6|TRBD1|TRBV10-2
TGCGCCAGCAGCCCCGGGACAGCTAATTCACCCCTCCACTTT
CASSPGTANSPLHF
>many|TRBJ2-5|TRBD1|TRBV5-1
TGCGCCAGCAGCGTACAACAGGGGAGTGGGGACCAGTACTTC
CASSVQQGSGDQYF
>many|TRBJ2-3|.|TRBV6-2/TRBV6-3
TGTGCCAGCAGTTACACCCAGGGGGGTGCAGATACGCAGTATTTT
CASSYTQGGADTQYF
>many|TRBJ2-5|TRBD2|TRBV7-2
TGTGCCAGCAGCTTATTCCTAGCGGGGGGCGGGGAGACCCAGTACTTC
CASSLFLAGGGETQYF
>many|TRBJ2-5|TRBD2|TRBV7-2
TGTGCCAGCAGCTTACCACTAGCGGGGGTGGAGACCCAGTACTTC
CASSLPLAGVETQYF
>many|TRBJ1-5|.|TRBV5-5
TGTGCCAGCAGCTTGTTAGGGGGCAATCAGCCCCAGCATTTT
CASSLLGGNQPQHF
>medium-sized|TRBJ2-2|TRBD2|TRBV7-3
TGTGCCAGCAGCTCCTCTCGGGGGGGAAGCGGGGAGCTGTTTTTT
CASSSSRGGSGELFF
>.|TRBJ2-3|.|TRBV30
TGTGCCTGGAGTATTAGAGGGCCAGATACGCAGTATTTT
CAWSIRGPDTQYF
>.|TRBJ2-3|.|TRBV7-3
TGTGCCAGCAGCCTTGGACTTACCGACGGGACAGATACGCAGTATTTT
CASSLGLTDGTDTQYF
>.|TRBJ1-5|TRBD1|TRBV7-9
TGTGCCAGCAGCGCACAGGGGGGGAGGCAGCCCCAGCATTTT
CASSAQGGRQPQHF
>many|TRBJ2-3|.|TRBV7-2
TGTGCCAGCAGCTTAGGGCTCTCGTGGGATACGCAGTATTTT
CASSLGLSWDTQYF
>few|TRBJ2-3|.|TRBV5-6
TGTGCCAGCAGCAACGAGCGGCGGGTGAACGGGGATACGCAGTATTTT
CASSNERRVNGDTQYF